This T cell receptor beta chain was recovered during a study of OX40 agonist ivuxolimab in advanced cancers. For context, the study as a whole: Ivuxolimab was an agonistic, fully human IgG2 monoclonal antibody directed against OX40 (CD134), a costimulatory receptor. The paper describes the monotherapy dose-escalation part (N of about 52 patients) of the phase I trial of ivuxolimab. In the dose-escalation cohort, 82.7% of patients were male, and the mean age was approximately 60 years, with a range of about 23 to 90. Partial responses occurred in three dose-escalation patients, of whom one had hepatocellular carcinoma and two had cutaneous melanoma. Prior anti-PD-1, anti-PD-L1 or anti-CTLA-4 therapy was permitted, and approximately 40% of dose-escalation patients had received checkpoint inhibitors. The point of sequencing TCRbeta in the periphery was to test whether ivuxolimab changed TCR sequence diversity and drove clonal T-cell expansion. Of the 50 or so patients in dose escalation, some 20 had hepatocellular carcinoma, around 15 had melanoma, 9 had renal cell carcinoma and 9 had head and neck cancer. Intravenous ivuxolimab was administered to patients every 2 weeks at six dose levels: 0.01, 0.1, 0.3, 1.5, 3 and 10 mg/kg.

Of note for this clone: Its antigen remains unidentified. Qualities for individual bases were not recorded, and no much larger clone is one base off.

The research as a whole found: In the 0.1-3.0 mg/kg groups, partial responders had among the lowest normalized peripheral clonal expansion, particularly in CD8+ T cells. Low levels of normalized T-cell clonal expansion were also seen in some nonresponding patients. At doses from 0.1 to 3.0 mg/kg, clonal expansion was seen in both CD4+ and CD8+ blood T cells between baseline and week 6. On average, CD8+ T cells showed more expanded clones than CD4+ T cells after ivuxolimab. Which antigens the clonally expanded peripheral T cells were specific for was not determined.

Patients with autoimmune disease history or receiving systemic immunosuppression were excluded from the trial. Peripheral blood for TCR sequencing was drawn from every dose cohort at baseline, at cycle 4 day 1 and at cycle 7 day 1. Samples came from an open-label, multicenter, first-in-human phase I dose-escalation trial of ivuxolimab. Adults with locally advanced or metastatic melanoma, renal cell carcinoma, hepatocellular carcinoma or head and neck squamous cell carcinoma were enrolled in the trial. Before TCR sequencing, CD4+ and CD8+ T cells were separately sorted from peripheral blood. Looking up the germline V gene yields CDR1 MNHEY and CDR2 SVGAGI. Taken from cysteine to phenylalanine, the CDR3 has 13 residues. Of the read, only the CDR3 DNA is kept; its 39 bases are in frame from base 1. The junction carries 9 bases between V and J, which are trimmed by 2 bases and 8 bases respectively. Genomic DNA was isolated from the sorted cells so that the TCRbeta CDR3 region could be sequenced. The immunoSEQ Assay was used for sequencing of TCRbeta CDR3 regions. The source is immuneACCESS, and TCRdb retained only in-frame sequences with V and J called. Part of the clones is not carried over; for the studies checked, unresolved V genes explain less than half of this, and the remainder is unexplained. The sample table records around 80,000 clones; around 80% of these occur just once. The ten biggest clones cover around 6.6% of the sample.

This sequence originates from an adult with an advanced solid tumor such as melanoma, head and neck, liver or kidney cancer. The rearranged chain carries TRBV6-5 and TRBJ1-4, with the D segment identity uncertain. Specimen: CD4+ or CD8+ T cells sorted from blood, collected in a trial of the OX40 agonist ivuxolimab. The DNA sequence reads TGTGCCAGCAGTTACCGGGTGGGGGAAAAACTGTTTTTT. Its translation is CASSYRVGEKLFF.